This T cell receptor (beta chain) was observed in a study of blood T cell repertoires in COVID-19. Study-level background: Some COVID-19 samples were acute and others convalescent; all came from the United States, Italy and Spain. The cDNA or gDNA used as material had been derived from T cells, B-cell-depleted T cells, or PBMCs.

V trimming: 1 base; J trimming: 0 bases; junction bases outside the gene matches: 5. Germline lookup yields CDR1 GTSNPN and CDR2 SVGIG (reference sequence). The CDR3 is 16 residues long. How the authors handled the data: Amplification from reference gene primers served as the basis for estimated nucleated cell counts. Here immunoSEQ multiplex PCR was the method, and the copy in TCRdb shows in-frame clones only, minus some. V and J calls plus clone size are reproduced from that table; the DNA served to infer D and trimming. This table holds approximately 290,000 clones, approximately 85% found once. The receptor's source is a human donor with COVID-19, enrolled during active disease. The donor label of this sample is uncertain. What was sequenced was peripheral blood. J is TRBJ2-3 and V is TRBV30; 9 positions match TRBD2. The CDR3 nucleotides read TGTGCCTGGAGTGACCATACTAGCGGGAGCACAGATACGCAGTATTTT. Translated, it gives CAWSDHTSGSTDTQYF.